This entry lists 21 T cell receptor beta chains sequenced from one sample in a study of cytomegalovirus exposure and HLA in healthy donors. Primers included in the PCR were 60 Vbeta and 13 Jbeta primers. This table comes from immunoSEQ multiplex PCR, and its TCRdb copy is limited to in-frame clones, with some not included. The table has around 150,000 clones, about 75% seen once. Sequencing used PBMCs. The source of these receptors is a female donor in good health and CMV-seronegative.

The rearrangement links TRBV5-1 to TRBJ2-7; 9 positions agree with TRBD1. Germline-derived CDR1 and CDR2 are SGHRS and YFSETQ. Trimming cost V 4 bases and J 4 bases; bases outside gene matches: 12. This CDR3 region has 16 residues. The CDR3 DNA is TGCGCCAGCAGCGATACAGGGGGCCCAGTGACGTACGAGCAGTACTTC. Amino acid sequence: CASSDTGGPVTYEQYF.

This clone occurred a few times. Other DNA sequences in the same sample also yield this CDR3. This chain joins TRBV5-1 and TRBJ2-2; no clear D gene. Germline V gives CDR1 SGHRS, CDR2 YFSETQ. V was pared by 0 bases and J by 6 bases, with 3 bases between. The CDR3 spans 12 residues. In nucleotides, the CDR3 is TGCGCCAGCAGCTTGGGCGCCGGGGAGCTGTTTTTT. Its protein product is CASSLGAGELFF.

The rearrangement links TRBV27 to TRBJ1-2, with TRBD1 matching over 7 bases. Germline V gene data show CDR1 as MNHEY and CDR2 as SMNVEV (reference sequence). This CDR3 comprises 13 residues. The J segment lost 4 bases and the V segment lost 3 bases, leaving 2 bases of the junction unmatched. The CDR3 sequence is CASSLTGFYGYTF. CDR3 DNA: TGTGCCAGCAGTTTGACAGGGTTCTATGGCTACACCTTC.

For this clone: It may be a read error: a sequence one base away is much more abundant. The chain links TRBV7-6 to TRBJ1-2, with 9 bases lining up with TRBD1. CDR3 length: 14 residues. J was trimmed by 2 bases and V by 3 bases; bases with no gene match: 1. Germline assignment: CDR1 SGHVS and CDR2 FNYEAQ. CDR3: CASSLGQGNYGYTF. The CDR3, as DNA: TGTGCCAGCAGCTTGGGACAGGGCAACTATGGCTACACCTTC.

This chain uses TRBV5-1 with TRBJ2-7; 8 positions agree with TRBD1. This CDR3 spans 15 amino acids. The V segment lost 7 bases and the J segment 3 bases; nucleotides outside the gene matches: 12. Germline V gives CDR1 SGHRS, CDR2 YFSETQ. CDR3 DNA sequence: TGCGCCAGCGCCATGATACCGGGACAGGACTACGAGCAGTACTTC. This codes for CASAMIPGQDYEQYF.

This clone occurred once. CDR3 in DNA: TGTGGGGTCGGGGAACGGTTTTTT. It encodes CGVGERFF. The chain recombines TRBV7-9 with TRBJ1-4, with D uncertain. In germline, CDR1 is SEHNR, CDR2 FQNEAQ (reference sequence). CDR3 length: 8 residues.

This clone is a singleton in its sample. V and J are TRBV5-1 and TRBJ2-7; 10 bases align to TRBD2. This CDR3 has 17 amino acids. J was trimmed by 5 bases and V by 4 bases; bases with no gene match: 15. The germline V gene has CDR1 SGHRS and CDR2 YFSETQ. DNA of the CDR3: TGCGCCAGCAGCAACCCCGGAGGGGTAGCGGGAGGAAACGAGCAGTACTTC. Its translation is CASSNPGGVAGGNEQYF.

The chain couples TRBV5-6 to TRBJ1-5; tentatively, D is TRBD1 (5 bases). This CDR3 is built from 15 residues. CDR1 and CDR2 (germline): SGHDT, YYEEEE. Deletions cut 0 bases from V and 1 base from J, with 8 bases between. The CDR3 region has the DNA TGTGCCAGCAGCTTGGGTCAGGGCAGCAATCAGCCCCAGCATTTT. Its protein product is CASSLGQGSNQPQHF.

The rearrangement joins TRBV5-4 to TRBJ2-3; TRBD2 might be the D (6 bases). V was clipped by 4 bases and J by 2 bases, with 20 bases between them. CDR3 size: 17 residues. Per germline, CDR1 SGHNT and CDR2 YYREEE (reference sequence). This CDR3 is CASSRGLAGIATDTQYF. Here the CDR3 DNA reads TGTGCCAGCAGCCGGGGACTTGCCGGAATCGCCACAGATACGCAGTATTTT.

This sequence joins TRBV2 and TRBJ2-6; D is undetermined. This CDR3 comprises 14 residues. The germline V gene encodes CDR1 SNHLY and CDR2 FYNNEI. Trimming removed 8 bases from V and 0 bases from J, with 8 bases in between. The CDR3 here is CASGQNSGANVLTF. For the CDR3, the DNA is TGTGCCAGCGGGCAGAACTCTGGGGCCAACGTCCTGACTTTC.

The chain joins TRBV7-3 to TRBJ2-1; TRBD2 agrees at 10 bases. The CDR3 is 15 residues long. The junction had 5 bases not matched to a gene; V was cut back by 2 bases and J by 7 bases. Germline loops: CDR1 SGHTA, CDR2 FQGTGA. Here the CDR3 reads CASSLSAGGPNEQFF. The CDR3 DNA reads TGTGCCAGCAGCTTATCAGCGGGGGGGCCGAATGAGCAGTTCTTC. Full variable domain (rest looked up from reference TRBV7-3 and TRBJ2-1): GAGVSQTPSNKVTEKGKYVELRCDPISGHTALYWYRQSLGQGPEFLIYFQGTGAADDSGLPNDRFFAVRPEGSVSTLKIQRTERGDSAVYLCASSLSAGGPNEQFFGPGTRLTVL.

V usage is TRBV2 and J usage is TRBJ1-5; TRBD1 matches at 7 bases. J lost 1 base, V lost 4 bases, and 4 bases had no gene match. Per germline, CDR1 SNHLY and CDR2 FYNNEI. This CDR3 has 15 amino acids. CDR3 amino acids: CASSVNRGSNQPQHF. CDR3 DNA: TGTGCCAGCAGTGTGAACAGGGGAAGCAATCAGCCCCAGCATTTT.

This clone was observed a handful of times. One end of the junction varies from germline; a read error may be responsible. V gene TRBV29-1 combines with J gene TRBJ2-5, with TRBD2 matching over 8 bases. Germline CDR1 and CDR2: SQVTM and ANQGSEA. The CDR3 runs to 13 residues. DNA for the CDR3: TGCAGCGTCGCTCGGGGGGGACAAGGGACCCAGTACTTC. Translating it yields CSVARGGQGTQYF.

Many counts were recorded for this clone. The V call is TRBV4-1, the J call TRBJ2-2; D not resolved. In germline, CDR1 is MGHRA, CDR2 YSYEKL. The CDR3 has 13 amino acids. V was shortened by 1 base and J by 4 bases, with 4 bases between the two germline ends. CDR3 residues: CASSQVATGELFF. The CDR3 DNA is TGCGCCAGCAGCCAAGTGGCCACCGGGGAGCTGTTTTTT.

V is TRBV2 and J is TRBJ2-3; TRBD2 might be the D (7 bases). Germline assignment: CDR1 SNHLY and CDR2 FYNNEI. V dropped 8 bases and J dropped 5 bases, with 17 bases sitting between them. CDR3 length: 14 residues. The CDR3 spells CASGRGRGLDTQYF. The DNA for the CDR3 is TGTGCCAGCGGCCGGGGGCGGGGGTTAGATACGCAGTATTTT. The whole variable domain, filled in from reference TRBV2 and TRBJ2-3, reads EPEVTQTPSHQVTQMGQEVILRCVPISNHLYFYWYRQILGQKVEFLVSFYNNEISEKSEIFDDQFSVERPDGSNFTLKIRSTKLEDSAMYFCASGRGRGLDTQYFGPGTRLTVL.

The chain recombines TRBV9 with TRBJ2-7, with TRBD2 as a possible D gene (6 bases). The CDR3 contains 15 residues. The V gene's germline CDR1 is SGDLS and CDR2 YYNGEE. Trimming cost V 2 bases and J 1 base, with 13 bases left between them. CDR3 protein: CASSVRGSGSYEQYF. For the CDR3, the DNA is TGTGCCAGCAGCGTTAGAGGTAGCGGTTCCTACGAGCAGTACTTC.

The chain combines TRBV5-6 with TRBJ1-1; the D gene is possibly TRBD1 (6 bases). The germline V and J ends were trimmed by 10 bases and 4 bases, with 14 bases remaining between them. Germline values: CDR1 SGHDT, CDR2 YYEEEE. CDR3 size: 12 residues. The DNA for the CDR3 is TGTGCCGGGGGGGCAGGGCCCACTGAAGCTTTCTTT. Encoded protein: CAGGAGPTEAFF.

This chain joins TRBV9 and TRBJ2-5, with TRBD2 matching over 9 bases. The CDR3 totals 15 residues. V was clipped by 1 base and J by 9 bases; unmatched bases: 10. The germline gives CDR1 SGDLS, CDR2 YYNGEE. The DNA for the CDR3 is TGTGCCAGCAGCGTATATGAGGGAGGCGGGGGGGCCCAGTACTTC. Translation gives CASSVYEGGGGAQYF.

V gene TRBV11-2 combines with J gene TRBJ2-3, with 7 nucleotides matching TRBD2. V lost 5 bases, J lost 2 bases, and 13 bases stayed unmatched. Looked up from germline, CDR1 is SGHAT and CDR2 is FQNNGV. The CDR3 spans 17 residues. The CDR3 bases are TGTGCCAGCAGCAGCGGGACTCGGAACGCAGACACAGATACGCAGTATTTT. Its protein product is CASSSGTRNADTDTQYF.

Of note for this clone: At one boundary the junction diverges from the germline segment, which might be a read error. This chain joins TRBV9 and TRBJ1-1; D is possibly TRBD1 (6 bases). There are 16 residues in the CDR3. Germline values: CDR1 SGDLS, CDR2 YYNGEE. For the CDR3, the DNA is TGTGCCAGCAGCGTAGGTGGGGACAACATGAACACTAAAGCTTTCTTT. Its protein is CASSVGGDNMNTKAFF.

The chain employs TRBV5-4 and TRBJ1-2, with TRBD1 matching over 7 bases. The CDR3 is 17 residues long. From germline, CDR1 is SGHNT and CDR2 YYREEE (reference sequence). Trimming removed 0 bases from V and 3 bases from J; junction bases left unmatched: 11. Written as DNA, the CDR3 is TGTGCCAGCAGCTTGGCCCTTGGGACAGTAAATTACTATGGCTACACCTTC. This encodes CASSLALGTVNYYGYTF. The variable domain in full, with the rest retrieved from reference TRBV5-4 and TRBJ1-2, is ETGVTQSPTHLIKTRGQQVTLRCSSQSGHNTVSWYQQALGQGPQFIFQYYREEENGRGNFPPRFSGLQFPNYSSELNVNALELDDSALYLCASSLALGTVNYYGYTFGSGTRLTVV.